Below, 15 T cell receptor beta chains from the same sample are listed, as sequenced in a study of blood T cell repertoires in COVID-19. The assay was immunoSEQ multiplex PCR, and TCRdb's table has in-frame clones only and misses some. The table includes about 360,000 clones, approximately 87% detected once. Material for sequencing was PBMCs or T cells enriched from blood (not recorded which). The receptors here all came from a man aged 40-49 years in a cohort exposed to, infected with or recovered from COVID-19 (not recorded which).

This chain joins TRBV5-1 and TRBJ1-4, with D hard to call. The germline V gene encodes CDR1 SGHRS and CDR2 YFSETQ. The length of the CDR3 is 14 residues. The ends were cut back, 0 bases at V and 2 bases at J, with 5 bases in the middle. The chain's CDR3 is CASSLGPTNEKLFF. DNA of the CDR3: TGCGCCAGCAGCTTGGGTCCTACTAATGAAAAACTGTTTTTT.

This CDR3 is CASSKALSGGGVDEQYF. DNA for the CDR3: TGTGCCAGCAGCAAAGCGCTTTCTGGAGGGGGCGTCGACGAGCAGTACTTC. The rearrangement links TRBV21-1 to TRBJ2-7; the DNA was not used to check the table's D call, TRBD1. TRBV21-1 is a known pseudogene. The CDR3 runs 17 residues.

The chain joins TRBV10-3 to TRBJ2-3, with D possibly matching TRBD2 (6 bases). With 4 bases removed from V and 1 base from J, the gap between germline ends came to 9 bases. Germline V lookup: CDR1 ENHRY, CDR2 SYGVKD. The CDR3 runs 14 residues. In DNA form, the CDR3 reads TGTGCCATCAGTGGGGCGGGACGCACAGATACGCAGTATTTT. Translated: CAISGAGRTDTQYF.

This chain's CDR3 is CASSLERLANTGELFF. The DNA of the CDR3 is TGTGCCAGCAGCTTAGAGCGGCTGGCGAACACCGGGGAGCTGTTTTTT. The chain has TRBV7-2 and TRBJ2-2; D might be TRBD2 (5 bases). V lost 1 base, J lost 0 bases, and 9 bases lay in between. The germline V gene has CDR1 SGHTA and CDR2 FQGNSA. This CDR3 has 16 residues.

J is TRBJ1-1 and V is TRBV29-1; D may be TRBD1 (6 bases). This CDR3 region has 13 residues. Germline CDR1 and CDR2: SQVTM and ANQGSEA. V was trimmed by 6 bases and J by 1 base, leaving 12 bases between them. CDR3 sequence reads: CSVLQGRNTEAFF. DNA for the CDR3: TGCAGCGTCCTCCAGGGGCGGAACACTGAAGCTTTCTTT.

The rearrangement joins TRBV6-5 to TRBJ2-1, with 10 positions matching TRBD1. CDR1 MNHEY and CDR2 SVGAGI come from the germline V gene. The J segment lost 6 bases and the V segment lost 6 bases, leaving 8 bases of the junction unmatched. The CDR3 consists of 15 residues. CDR3 sequence (DNA): TGTGCCAGCAGGAGGGGGGACAGGGGACCCAATGAGCAGTTCTTC. This encodes CASRRGDRGPNEQFF.

The chain recombines TRBV14 with TRBJ1-6; TRBD1 aligns across 7 bases. V was clipped by 5 bases and J by 8 bases; unmatched bases: 6. The CDR3 has 14 residues. Per the germline V gene, CDR1 is SGHDN and CDR2 is FVKESK. The CDR3 reads CASSYRGNHSPLHF. Here the CDR3 DNA reads TGTGCCAGCAGCTACAGGGGAAATCATTCACCCCTCCACTTT.

Remarks on this clone: One end of the junction varies from germline; a read error may be responsible. This chain uses TRBV11-2 with TRBJ1-1; 9 positions match TRBD1. CDR1 is SGHAT and CDR2 is FQNNGV in the germline V gene. The CDR3 is 13 residues long. The DNA of the CDR3 is TGTGCCAGCAGCTTAGATCGGGGACAGGGCGTTATCTTT. Protein product: CASSLDRGQGVIF.

J is TRBJ1-5 and V is TRBV6-5; D may be TRBD1 (6 bases). Trimming pared 6 bases from V and 0 bases from J, leaving 12 bases between. CDR3 size: 15 residues. Germline-derived CDR1 and CDR2 are MNHEY and SVGAGI. CDR3 residues: CASRGQDYSNQPQHF. CDR3 in DNA: TGTGCCAGCAGGGGACAAGATTATAGCAATCAGCCCCAGCATTTT.

There are a few counts of this clone. The chain has TRBV2 and TRBJ1-2; 8 bases line up with TRBD1. Germline trimming cut 6 bases from V and 7 bases from J; bases unmatched to any gene: 16. The germline gives CDR1 SNHLY, CDR2 FYNNEI. The CDR3 totals 16 residues. Here the CDR3 reads CASRGGQGNPPGGYTF. DNA of the CDR3: TGTGCCAGCAGGGGTGGACAGGGTAACCCACCCGGTGGCTACACCTTC.

The chain has TRBV3-1 (or the pseudogene TRBV3-2) and TRBJ2-1; 10 bases are a match to TRBD2. CDR3 length: 16 amino acids. V shed 3 bases, J shed 6 bases, and the junction held 8 bases outside the gene matches. Germline CDR1 is LGHDT and CDR2 is YNNKEL (reference sequence). The CDR3 DNA follows: TGTGCCAGCAGCCAGATTCTAGCGGGAGTGGGCAATGAGCAGTTCTTC. Translation gives CASSQILAGVGNEQFF.

V and J are TRBV6-5 and TRBJ1-1, with TRBD1 matching 11 bases. Per the germline V gene, CDR1 is MNHEY and CDR2 is SVGAGI. V dropped 2 bases and J dropped 11; count of bases not matched to a gene: 7. There are 14 residues in the CDR3. The CDR3, as DNA: TGTGCCAGCAGTTACGTCAGGACAGGGGGCGATGCTTTCTTT. Its protein is CASSYVRTGGDAFF.

In the case of this clone: Other DNA sequences in the same sample also yield this CDR3. The chain is built from TRBV5-1 and TRBJ2-1; a weak D match, TRBD1 (6 bases). Trimming took off 0 bases at V and 6 bases at J, with 7 bases between the two ends. Germline V gene data show CDR1 as SGHRS and CDR2 as YFSETQ. This CDR3 is built from 13 residues. CDR3 DNA: TGCGCCAGCAGCTTGGGGGGGCTCAATGAGCAGTTCTTC. It specifies CASSLGGLNEQFF.

V is TRBV9 and J is TRBJ1-1; maybe TRBD1 (5 bases). The germline CDR1 and CDR2 sequences are SGDLS and YYNGEE. V was pared by 0 bases and J by 0 bases, with 12 bases between. The CDR3 consists of 16 residues. CDR3 protein: CASSVVSAGMNTEAFF. CDR3 DNA: TGTGCCAGCAGCGTAGTGTCGGCAGGGATGAACACTGAAGCTTTCTTT.

The CDR3 sequence: CASSEQGWNSPLHF. The CDR3 DNA sequence: TGCGCCAGCAGTGAACAGGGATGGAATTCACCCCTCCACTTT. The chain links TRBV10-1 to TRBJ1-6, with D possibly matching TRBD1 (6 bases). V was shortened by 3 bases and J by 7 bases, with 10 bases between the two germline ends. Germline-derived CDR1 and CDR2 are WNHNN and SYGVQD (reference sequence). CDR3 length: 14 residues.